This T cell receptor beta chain was sequenced during a study of identical twins. Losses at the gene ends were 1 base for V and 7 bases for J; bases not matched to a gene: 6. CDR1 LNHNV and CDR2 YYDKDF come from the germline V gene (reference sequence). The CDR3 is made up of 16 amino acids. TCRdb re-analysed the 5' RACE reads in MiXCR, keeping a single row per CDR3 protein. This repertoire shows about 720,000 distinct CDR3 sequences, 18% found once; its top ten account for about 12%. Another study also made use of these data, one on T cells expressing NK-cell markers.

This TCR was sampled from a young woman in good health. The sequencing input was PBMCs. The chain links TRBV15 to TRBJ2-1; 11 bases match TRBD1. The CDR3 reads CATSRAGQGALNEQFF. CDR3 nucleotide sequence: TGTGCCACCAGCAGAGCCGGACAGGGGGCATTAAATGAGCAGTTCTTC.